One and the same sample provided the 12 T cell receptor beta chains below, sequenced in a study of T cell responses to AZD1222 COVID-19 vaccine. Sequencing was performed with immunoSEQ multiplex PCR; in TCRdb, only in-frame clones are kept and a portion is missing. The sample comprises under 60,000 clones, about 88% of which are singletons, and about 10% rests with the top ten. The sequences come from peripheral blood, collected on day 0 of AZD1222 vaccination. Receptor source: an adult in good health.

DNA of the CDR3: TGTGCAAGTCGCTCTACGCCGGGAGTATTAACAAGGTGCAATGAGCAGTTCTTC. This gives the protein CASRSTPGVLTRCNEQFF. J is TRBJ2-1 and V is TRBV12-2; TRBD2, as called in the table, went unchecked against the DNA. TRBV12-2 is assigned pseudogene status. The CDR3 loop spans 18 amino acids.

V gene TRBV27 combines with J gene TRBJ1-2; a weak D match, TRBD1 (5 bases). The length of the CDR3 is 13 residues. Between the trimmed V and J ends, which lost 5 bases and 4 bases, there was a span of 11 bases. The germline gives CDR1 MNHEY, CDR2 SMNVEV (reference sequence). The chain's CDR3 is CASSPGTFYGYTF. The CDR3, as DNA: TGTGCCAGCAGTCCTGGGACGTTCTATGGCTACACCTTC.

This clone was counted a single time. The CDR3 coding sequence is TGTGCCAGCAGCTTAACACCAGGGGCCATGAACACTGAAGCTTTCTTT. This sequence encodes CASSLTPGAMNTEAFF. This chain links TRBV7-3 with TRBJ1-1; D may be TRBD1 (6 bases). CDR1 is SGHTA, CDR2 FQGTGA, per germline. The CDR3 spans 16 residues. V lost 0 bases to trimming and J lost 0 bases, with 11 bases between them.

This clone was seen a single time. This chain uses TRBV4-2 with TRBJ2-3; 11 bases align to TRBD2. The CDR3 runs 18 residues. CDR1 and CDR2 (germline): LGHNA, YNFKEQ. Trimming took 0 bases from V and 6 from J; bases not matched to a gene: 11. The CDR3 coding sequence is TGTGCCAGCAGCCAAGAGCGGTCGGTACTAGCGGGGGTTGATACGCAGTATTTT. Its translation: CASSQERSVLAGVDTQYF.

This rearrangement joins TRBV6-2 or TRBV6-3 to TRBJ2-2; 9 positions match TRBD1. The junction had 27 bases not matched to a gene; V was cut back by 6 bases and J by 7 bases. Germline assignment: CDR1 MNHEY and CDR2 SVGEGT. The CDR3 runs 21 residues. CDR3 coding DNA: TGTGCCAGCAGCCATCGTACCTTTGGGAACCTTCTGACAGGGGGAAACGGGGAGCTGTTTTTT. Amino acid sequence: CASSHRTFGNLLTGGNGELFF.

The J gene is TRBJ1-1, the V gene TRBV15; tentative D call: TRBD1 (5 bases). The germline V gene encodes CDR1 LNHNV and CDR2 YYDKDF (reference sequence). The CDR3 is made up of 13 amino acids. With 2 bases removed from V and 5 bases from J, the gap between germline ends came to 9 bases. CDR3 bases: TGTGCCACCAGCAGACAGGGAAATACTGAAGCTTTCTTT. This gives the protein CATSRQGNTEAFF.

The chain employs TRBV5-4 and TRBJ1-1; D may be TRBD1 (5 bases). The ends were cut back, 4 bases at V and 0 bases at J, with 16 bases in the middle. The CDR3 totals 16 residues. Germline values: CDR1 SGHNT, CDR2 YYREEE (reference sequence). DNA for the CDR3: TGTGCCAGCAGCGGGGCCGCGGGGACGGTGAACACTGAAGCTTTCTTT. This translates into CASSGAAGTVNTEAFF.

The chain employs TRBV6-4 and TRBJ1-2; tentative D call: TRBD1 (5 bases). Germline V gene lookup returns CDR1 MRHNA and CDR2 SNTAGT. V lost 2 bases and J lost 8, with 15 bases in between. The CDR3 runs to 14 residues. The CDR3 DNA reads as TGTGCCAGCAGTGACATTTTGCAGGGTGGCGGCTACACCTTC. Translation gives CASSDILQGGGYTF.

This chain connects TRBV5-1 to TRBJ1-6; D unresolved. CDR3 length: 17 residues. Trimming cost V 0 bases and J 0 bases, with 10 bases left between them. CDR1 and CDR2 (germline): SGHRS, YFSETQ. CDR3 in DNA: TGCGCCAGCAGCTTGGGGTCACCAAGCTCCTATAATTCACCCCTCCACTTT. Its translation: CASSLGSPSSYNSPLHF.

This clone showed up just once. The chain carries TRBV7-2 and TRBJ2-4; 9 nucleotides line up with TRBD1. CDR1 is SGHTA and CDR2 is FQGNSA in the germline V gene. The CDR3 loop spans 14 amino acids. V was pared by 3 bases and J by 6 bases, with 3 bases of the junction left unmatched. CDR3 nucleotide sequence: TGTGCCAGCAGCTTTAGGGGACAGGGAAACATTCAGTACTTC. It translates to CASSFRGQGNIQYF.

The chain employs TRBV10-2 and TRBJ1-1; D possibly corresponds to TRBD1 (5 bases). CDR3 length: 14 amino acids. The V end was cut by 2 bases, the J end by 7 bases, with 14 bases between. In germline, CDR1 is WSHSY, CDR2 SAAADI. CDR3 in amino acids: CASSEPGSRGEAFF. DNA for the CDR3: TGCGCCAGCAGTGAGCCAGGGAGCCGGGGTGAAGCTTTCTTT.

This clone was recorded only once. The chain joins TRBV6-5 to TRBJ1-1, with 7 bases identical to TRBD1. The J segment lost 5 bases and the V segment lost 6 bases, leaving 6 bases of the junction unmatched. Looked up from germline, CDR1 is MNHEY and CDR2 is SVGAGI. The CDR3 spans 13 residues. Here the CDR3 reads CASSADRVTEAFF. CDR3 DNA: TGTGCCAGCAGCGCAGACAGGGTAACTGAAGCTTTCTTT.